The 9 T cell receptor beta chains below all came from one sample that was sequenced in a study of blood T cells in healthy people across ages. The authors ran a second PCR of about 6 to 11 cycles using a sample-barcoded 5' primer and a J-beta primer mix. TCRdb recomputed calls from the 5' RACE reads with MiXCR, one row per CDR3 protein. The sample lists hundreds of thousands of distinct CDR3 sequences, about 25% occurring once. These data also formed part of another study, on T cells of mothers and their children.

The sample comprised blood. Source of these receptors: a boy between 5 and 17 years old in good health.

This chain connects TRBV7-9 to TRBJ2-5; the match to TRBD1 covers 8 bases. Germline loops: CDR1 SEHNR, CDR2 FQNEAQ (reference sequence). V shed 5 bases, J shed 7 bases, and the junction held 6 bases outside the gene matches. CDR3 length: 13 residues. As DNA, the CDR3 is TGTGCCAGCAGCAAGGACAGGGAAGGGACCCAGTACTTC. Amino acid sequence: CASSKDREGTQYF.

The CDR3 reads CSCTPGQGASGANVLTF. DNA of the CDR3: TGCAGTTGTACCCCGGGACAGGGGGCTTCTGGGGCCAACGTCCTGACTTTC. V gene TRBV20-1 combines with J gene TRBJ2-6, with 12 bases fitting TRBD1. J lost 1 base, V lost 8 bases, and 9 bases had no gene match. CDR1 is DFQATT, CDR2 SNEGSKA, per germline (reference sequence). The CDR3 runs to 17 residues.

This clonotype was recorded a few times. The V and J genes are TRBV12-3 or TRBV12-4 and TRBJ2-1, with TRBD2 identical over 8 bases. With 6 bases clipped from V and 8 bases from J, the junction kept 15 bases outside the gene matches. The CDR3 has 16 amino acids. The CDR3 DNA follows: TGTGCCAGCAGAACGGCGGGGGCGGGGGGCTGGGATGAGCAGTTCTTC. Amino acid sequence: CASRTAGAGGWDEQFF.

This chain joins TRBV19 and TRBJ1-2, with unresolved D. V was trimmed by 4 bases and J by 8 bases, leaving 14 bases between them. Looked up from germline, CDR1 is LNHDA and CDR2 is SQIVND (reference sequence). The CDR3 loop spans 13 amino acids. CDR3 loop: CASSTSLGVGYTF. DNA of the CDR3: TGTGCCAGTAGTACATCCCTCGGGGTCGGCTACACCTTC.

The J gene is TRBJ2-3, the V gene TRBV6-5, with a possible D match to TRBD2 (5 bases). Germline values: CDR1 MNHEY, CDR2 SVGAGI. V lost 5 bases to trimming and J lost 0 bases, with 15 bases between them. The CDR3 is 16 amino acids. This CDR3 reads CASSDPGSSSTDTQYF. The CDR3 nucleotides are TGTGCCAGCAGTGACCCGGGAAGCTCTAGCACAGATACGCAGTATTTT.

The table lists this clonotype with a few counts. CDR3 region: CASSRISTDTQYF. The CDR3 DNA sequence: TGCGCCAGCAGCCGGATTAGCACAGATACGCAGTATTTT. This chain uses TRBV5-1 with TRBJ2-3, with no clear D. The CDR3 totals 13 residues. Trimming cost V 4 bases and J 0 bases, with 6 bases left between them. CDR1 and CDR2 (germline): SGHRS, YFSETQ.

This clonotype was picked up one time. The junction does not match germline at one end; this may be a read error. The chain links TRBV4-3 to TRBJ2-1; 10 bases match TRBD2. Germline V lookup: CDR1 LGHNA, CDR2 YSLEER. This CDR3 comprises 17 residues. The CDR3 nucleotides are TGCGCCGGCAGCCAAGTTAACCTAGCGGGAGTCTACAATGAGCAGTTCTTC. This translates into CAGSQVNLAGVYNEQFF.

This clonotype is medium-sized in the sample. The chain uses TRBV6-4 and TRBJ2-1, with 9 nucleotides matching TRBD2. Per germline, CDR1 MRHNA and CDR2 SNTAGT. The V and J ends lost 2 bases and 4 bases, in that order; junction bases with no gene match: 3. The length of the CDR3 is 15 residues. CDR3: CASSDGAGGYNEQFF. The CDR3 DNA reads TGTGCCAGCAGTGACGGAGCGGGAGGTTACAATGAGCAGTTCTTC.

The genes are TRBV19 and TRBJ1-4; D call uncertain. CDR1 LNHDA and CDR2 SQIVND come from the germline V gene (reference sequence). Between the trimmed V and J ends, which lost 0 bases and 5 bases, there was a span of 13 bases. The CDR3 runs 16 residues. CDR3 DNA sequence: TGTGCCAGTAGTATAGATTCATACGGGCTCAATGAAAAACTGTTTTTT. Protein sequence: CASSIDSYGLNEKLFF.